Listed below are T cell receptor beta chains from one sample, sequenced in a study of identical twins. One entry per CDR3 protein results from TCRdb running MiXCR on the 5' RACE reads. The sample lists hundreds of thousands of distinct CDR3 sequences; about 12% were seen once. The same data also contributed to another study, on yellow fever vaccine responses in identical twins.

Sequenced sample: PBMCs. These receptor sequences come from a woman aged 18 to 35 in good health. The CDR3 runs from the conserved cysteine through the conserved F or W. D genes are given only for firm matches. Some rows mark clone size as missing; the rest say once, few, many or name a class of expanded clone.

d_call clone_size j_call v_call cdr3_aa cdr3_nt
- many TRBJ2-1 TRBV24-1 CATSDFPGNEQFF TGTGCCACCAGTGATTTTCCGGGGAATGAGCAGTTCTTC
- many TRBJ1-1 TRBV10-3 CAITQGREMNTEAFF TGTGCCATCACCCAAGGTAGGGAGATGAACACTGAAGCTTTCTTT
- few TRBJ2-7 TRBV28 CASRSGSLSYEQYF TGTGCCAGCAGGTCGGGCAGTTTATCCTACGAGCAGTACTTC
TRBD1 - TRBJ2-1 TRBV6-1 CASGGTGGYNEQFF TGTGCCAGCGGGGGGACAGGGGGTTACAATGAGCAGTTCTTC
- - TRBJ2-5 TRBV7-9 CASSLGFAVGETQYF TGTGCCAGCAGCTTAGGATTTGCGGTTGGAGAGACCCAGTACTTC
- - TRBJ2-4 TRBV28 CASSARGDGAKNIQYF TGTGCCAGCAGTGCCCGCGGGGACGGTGCCAAAAACATTCAGTACTTC
TRBD1 - TRBJ2-3 TRBV27 CASGQDRVSDTQYF TGTGCCAGCGGCCAGGACAGGGTTTCAGATACGCAGTATTTT
- few TRBJ1-5 TRBV10-3 CAISVGLGPQHF TGTGCCATCAGTGTAGGATTGGGGCCCCAGCATTTC
TRBD1 - TRBJ2-5 TRBV6-1 CASSPGQAWGETQYF TGTGCCAGCAGCCCGGGACAGGCATGGGGAGAGACCCAGTACTTC
- few TRBJ2-3 TRBV14 CASSGWPGTSTDTQYF TGTGCCAGCAGCGGATGGCCCGGGACAAGCACAGATACGCAGTATTTT
- - TRBJ2-7 TRBV4-1 CASSLREGGSYEQYF TGCGCCAGCAGCCTTCGAGAGGGGGGTTCCTACGAGCAGTACTTC